One sample yielded the 26 T cell receptor beta chains listed below, sequenced in a study of CD8+ T cells in alopecia areata (dated by TCRdb to about 2018). To prepare the library, the immunoSEQ multiplex PCR assay was applied. To provide template for TCR sequencing, every sample had RNA extracted and reverse transcribed into cDNA. This immuneACCESS table, as held by TCRdb, lists in-frame sequences with V and J called but not all clones. Of the missing ones, under half trace to an unresolved V gene in checked studies; the others have no known cause. Within this sample are about 180,000 clones, with approximately 51% of them counted one time only. Of the sample, 10% falls within the top ten clones. Read against the paper, the sample's treatment or condition label means: oral pan-JAK inhibitor, 5-10 mg twice daily. The specimen comprised CD8+ T cells sorted from blood, sampled at week 52, from a patient treated with tofacitinib. Receptor source: a human donor with alopecia areata.

This chain connects TRBV20-1 to TRBJ2-1; 9 nucleotides match TRBD1. The CDR3 runs to 11 residues. Trimming removed 6 bases from V and 16 bases from J; junction bases left unmatched: 10. Germline loops: CDR1 DFQATT, CDR2 SNEGSKA (reference sequence). The DNA of the CDR3 is TGCAGTGCCCGAGACAGGGGGTCAATTTTCTTC. It encodes CSARDRGSIFF.

The chain recombines TRBV30 with TRBJ1-4; no firm D call. The germline V and J ends were trimmed by 2 bases and 13 bases, with 11 bases remaining between them. The CDR3 spans 11 residues. From germline, CDR1 is GTSNPN and CDR2 SVGIG (reference sequence). This chain's CDR3 is CAWSPGTGLFF. Written as DNA, the CDR3 is TGTGCCTGGAGTCCGGGCACTGGACTGTTTTTT. Drawing the rest from reference TRBV30 and TRBJ1-4, the complete variable domain is SQTIHQWPATLVQPVGSPLSLECTVEGTSNPNLYWYRQAAGRGLQLLFYSVGIGQISSEVPQNLSASRPQDRQFILSSKKLLLSDSGFYLCAWSPGTGLFFGSGTQLSVL.

The chain has TRBV4-1 and TRBJ1-2, with no clear D. There are 15 residues in the CDR3. Germline CDR1 MGHRA, CDR2 YSYEKL. The germline V and J ends were trimmed by 0 bases and 8 bases, with 16 bases remaining between them. As DNA, the CDR3 is TGCGCCAGCAGCCAAGATGTTGGCAGGATAAGGGGCTACACCTTC. This gives the protein CASSQDVGRIRGYTF.

The J gene is TRBJ1-6, the V gene TRBV5-3; D possibly corresponds to TRBD1 (5 bases). Being an ORF, TRBV5-3 has a function that is uncertain. V was pared by 8 bases and J by 6 bases, with 18 bases between. This CDR3 has 15 residues. This CDR3 reads CASTLLSGTNSPLHF. In nucleotides, the CDR3 is TGTGCCAGCACCCTCTTGAGCGGGACTAATTCACCCCTCCACTTT.

This clone was detected only once. The chain employs TRBV5-1 and TRBJ1-4; 7 positions agree with TRBD1. V lost 4 bases and J lost 0; bases outside the gene matches: 3. This CDR3 has 15 amino acids. CDR1 is SGHRS, CDR2 YFSETQ, per germline. CDR3 nucleotides: TGCGCCAGCAGCGACAGGGCTGCAACTAATGAAAAACTGTTTTTT. It specifies CASSDRAATNEKLFF.

This chain links TRBV15 with TRBJ2-3; D gene ambiguous. Trimming pared 1 base from V and 4 bases from J, leaving 3 bases between. In germline, CDR1 is LNHNV, CDR2 YYDKDF (reference sequence). The CDR3 has 12 residues. CDR3 DNA sequence: TGTGCCACCAGCAGAGCCTCAGATACGCAGTATTTT. This translates into CATSRASDTQYF. Full variable domain (outside the CDR3, taken from reference TRBV15 and TRBJ2-3): DAMVIQNPRYQVTQFGKPVTLSCSQTLNHNVMYWYQQKSSQAPKLLFHYYDKDFNNEADTPDNFQSRRPNTSFCFLDIRSPGLGDTAMYLCATSRASDTQYFGPGTRLTVL.

This chain connects TRBV30 to TRBJ1-3; D might be TRBD1 (5 bases). CDR3 length: 14 residues. CDR1 and CDR2 (germline): GTSNPN, SVGIG (reference sequence). The V end lost 2 bases, the J end lost 0 bases, and 8 bases lay between the germline ends. CDR3 sequence: CAWSRGISGNTIYF. In DNA form, the CDR3 reads TGTGCCTGGAGTCGGGGGATCTCTGGAAACACCATATATTTT.

The chain carries TRBV13 and TRBJ1-6; D not certain. Trimming took 3 bases from V and 3 from J, leaving 9 bases between them. The CDR3 is 15 residues long. The germline V gene has CDR1 PRHDT and CDR2 FYEKMQ (reference sequence). The CDR3 loop is CASSFSSFYNSPLHF. The CDR3 DNA sequence: TGTGCCAGCAGCTTCTCTTCATTCTATAATTCACCCCTCCACTTT.

The chain combines TRBV30 with TRBJ1-1, with 8 bases aligning to TRBD1. Trimming cost V 4 bases and J 4 bases; bases outside gene matches: 8. This CDR3 spans 14 amino acids. Germline V gene lookup returns CDR1 GTSNPN and CDR2 SVGIG (reference sequence). The CDR3 sequence: CAWTPGTGSTEAFF. The CDR3 bases are TGTGCCTGGACACCAGGGACAGGCTCCACTGAAGCTTTCTTT.

The chain combines TRBV6-5 with TRBJ1-2; 9 bases match TRBD1. The CDR3 runs to 16 residues. With V trimmed by 4 bases and J by 0 bases, 6 bases remained unmatched. Germline CDR1 and CDR2: MNHEY and SVGAGI. CDR3 nucleotide sequence: TGTGCCAGCAGTTCCCCTGGGGACAGGGCTAACTATGGCTACACCTTC. It specifies CASSSPGDRANYGYTF.

Comment on this clone: At one end the junction does not follow the germline gene, possibly because of a read error. The chain employs TRBV10-3 and TRBJ2-5, with 8 bases aligning to TRBD1. The CDR3 runs 15 residues. CDR1 ENHRY and CDR2 SYGVKD come from the germline V gene. The DNA for the CDR3 is TGTGCCATCAGGACGACAGGGGACACCCAAGGGACCCAGTACTTC. It translates to CAIRTTGDTQGTQYF.

Regarding this clone: The same CDR3 can be traced to other DNA sequences in this sample. The V call is TRBV7-9, the J call TRBJ2-1; D unresolved. The CDR3 consists of 10 residues. Germline loops: CDR1 SEHNR, CDR2 FQNEAQ (reference sequence). Here the CDR3 reads CASSYNEQFF. The CDR3 DNA reads TGTGCGAGCTCCTACAATGAGCAGTTCTTC.

Only a few counts were recorded for this clone. This chain connects TRBV5-1 to TRBJ2-1; D may correspond to TRBD1 or TRBD2 (5 bases each). The V gene's germline CDR1 is SGHRS and CDR2 YFSETQ. Trimming pared 2 bases from V and 2 bases from J, leaving 11 bases between. CDR3 length: 15 residues. This CDR3 is CASSFGDGTYNEQFF. The CDR3 DNA follows: TGCGCCAGCAGCTTCGGGGACGGAACCTACAATGAGCAGTTCTTC.

V usage is TRBV30 and J usage is TRBJ1-2, with D perhaps matching TRBD1 (6 bases). CDR3 length equals 13 residues. Germline values: CDR1 GTSNPN, CDR2 SVGIG (reference sequence). Trimming took 1 base from V and 6 from J, leaving 12 bases between them. The DNA for the CDR3 is TGTGCCTGGAGTGCAGGACAGCCCCATGGCTACACCTTC. Protein product: CAWSAGQPHGYTF.

The rearrangement joins TRBV6-6 to TRBJ2-7, with 8 bases fitting TRBD2. Trimming at V came to 8 bases and at J to 2 bases, leaving 5 bases not matched to a gene. The CDR3 sequence is 13 residues long. The germline V gene encodes CDR1 MNHNY and CDR2 SVGAGI (reference sequence). The CDR3 protein is CASDRGGTYEQYF. DNA of the CDR3: TGTGCCAGCGACCGGGGGGGGACCTACGAGCAGTACTTC.

V is TRBV5-6 and J is TRBJ1-1, with no clear D. The CDR3 runs 13 residues. Deletions cut 0 bases from V and 11 bases from J, with 14 bases between. Germline CDR1 and CDR2: SGHDT and YYEEEE. This CDR3 reads CASSLVNIRGAFF. DNA for the CDR3: TGTGCCAGCAGCTTGGTGAACATTCGCGGGGCTTTCTTT.

This clone occurred a few times. V usage is TRBV11-2 and J usage is TRBJ1-4; 9 nucleotides match TRBD1. Unmatched junction bases numbered 2, after V lost 5 bases and J lost 4 bases. The CDR3 contains 14 residues. Looked up from germline, CDR1 is SGHAT and CDR2 is FQNNGV. The CDR3 DNA reads as TGTGCCAGCAGCATGGACAGGGGTAATGAAAAACTGTTTTTT. Translated: CASSMDRGNEKLFF.

J is TRBJ2-1 and V is TRBV9; D may be TRBD2 (5 bases). Germline-derived CDR1 and CDR2 are SGDLS and YYNGEE. The CDR3 has 16 residues. Trimming removed 0 bases from V and 7 bases from J, with 17 bases in between. The CDR3 region is CASSVAPGPGWNEQFF. DNA of the CDR3: TGTGCCAGCAGCGTAGCTCCCGGCCCGGGGTGGAATGAGCAGTTCTTC.

As concerns this clone: In the same sample, other DNA sequences code for this CDR3. This rearrangement joins TRBV4-3 to TRBJ2-5, with D tentatively TRBD2 (6 bases). The CDR3 is 13 residues long. The V gene's germline CDR1 is LGHNA and CDR2 YSLEER. Trimming cost V 0 bases and J 5 bases, with 7 bases left between them. The DNA for the CDR3 is TGCGCCAGCAGCCAAGATCGGGAGGAGACCCAGTACTTC. Translation: CASSQDREETQYF.

This chain connects TRBV9 to TRBJ2-4, with D possibly TRBD1 on 6 matching bases. The CDR3 runs 13 residues. Germline loops: CDR1 SGDLS, CDR2 YYNGEE. V gave up 0 bases and J gave up 7 bases, with 8 bases separating them. In nucleotides, the CDR3 is TGTGCCAGCAGCGTAGACAGGGAGAACATTCAGTACTTC. This translates into CASSVDRENIQYF. Variable domain in full (rest from reference TRBV9 and TRBJ2-4): DSGVTQTPKHLITATGQRVTLRCSPRSGDLSVYWYQQSLDQGLQFLIQYYNGEERAKGNILERFSAQQFPDLHSELNLSSLELGDSALYFCASSVDRENIQYFGAGTRLSVL.

The V and J genes are TRBV6-5 and TRBJ2-1, with D possibly TRBD1 on 6 matching bases. This CDR3 comprises 14 residues. Germline V CDR1 and CDR2: MNHEY, SVGAGI. Trimming took off 0 bases at V and 5 bases at J, with 8 bases between the two ends. The CDR3 is CASSYSQGNNEQFF. Here the CDR3 DNA reads TGTGCCAGCAGTTACTCACAGGGAAACAATGAGCAGTTCTTC.

This clone was seen only once. V gene TRBV2 combines with J gene TRBJ2-2, with 7 bases lining up with TRBD2. Germline assignment: CDR1 SNHLY and CDR2 FYNNEI. There are 12 residues in the CDR3. V dropped 11 bases and J dropped 5; count of bases not matched to a gene: 5. The DNA of the CDR3 is TGTGCCGGGGGAGGGCAAACCGGGGAGCTGTTTTTT. Encoded protein: CAGGGQTGELFF.

The chain links TRBV4-2 to TRBJ2-2; TRBD2 agrees at 10 bases. Germline CDR1 LGHNA, CDR2 YNFKEQ. The CDR3 runs 18 residues. V gave up 5 bases and J gave up 0 bases; unmatched junction bases: 9. The CDR3 is CASSSLAGGTANTGELFF. CDR3 nucleotides: TGTGCCAGCAGCTCCTTAGCGGGGGGAACTGCGAACACCGGGGAGCTGTTTTTT.

This clone was seen more than once but under ten times. The chain uses TRBV6-5 and TRBJ2-5, with D perhaps TRBD1 (5 bases). Germline V gene sequence: CDR1 MNHEY, CDR2 SVGAGI. The CDR3 covers 16 residues. Trimming took 2 bases from V and 4 from J, leaving 17 bases between them. The CDR3 loop is CASSYLEHRLSETQYF. CDR3 DNA sequence: TGTGCCAGCAGTTACCTGGAGCACAGGCTCTCAGAGACCCAGTACTTC.

This rearrangement joins TRBV11-2 to TRBJ2-7; D remains ambiguous. The CDR3 length is 12 residues. V was shortened by 5 bases and J by 6 bases, with 11 bases between the two germline ends. Germline V gene sequence: CDR1 SGHAT, CDR2 FQNNGV. CDR3 sequence: CASSTLEREQYF. In DNA, the CDR3 is TGTGCCAGCAGCACACTCGAACGCGAGCAGTACTTC.

This clone was detected a few times. V and J are TRBV5-8 and TRBJ2-5, with 14 bases lining up with TRBD2. The trim removed 5 bases at V and 4 bases at J, leaving 4 bases unmatched. Germline V gene data show CDR1 as SGHTS and CDR2 as YDEGEE. The CDR3 has 15 amino acids. DNA of the CDR3: TGTGCCAGCAGTCCGGGACTAGCGGGGGCAGAGACCCAGTACTTC. Amino acid sequence: CASSPGLAGAETQYF.